This T cell receptor (beta chain) was identified during a study of cytomegalovirus exposure and HLA in healthy donors. Clones were read by immunoSEQ multiplex PCR, and TCRdb kept only the in-frame ones, dropping some. Of about 150,000 clones listed, roughly 84% are singletons. CDR1 is LNHDA and CDR2 is SQIVND in the germline V gene (reference sequence). Unmatched junction bases numbered 7, after V lost 5 bases and J lost 3 bases. There are 15 residues in the CDR3. Sequencing was carried out using PBMCs. The clonotype originates from a human donor in good health. This sequence joins TRBV19 and TRBJ2-7, with 10 bases identical to TRBD1. DNA of the CDR3: TGTGCCAGTAGTGCTACATGGACAGGGGGCTACGAGCAGTACTTC. Translation gives CASSATWTGGYEQYF.